Each of the 13 T cell receptor beta chains below was sequenced from the same sample in a study of neoadjuvant anti-PD-1 for oral cavity cancer. Profiling relied on immunoSEQ multiplex PCR, and the TCRdb table lists in-frame clones only, not all of them. The repertoire holds about 61,000 clones, more than 65% seen once, with 2.5% to 3% in the top ten. The sequencing here drew on PBMCs, taken before nivolumab (anti-PD-1) treatment. The receptors originated from a person between 40 and 80 years old with oral cavity squamous cell carcinoma.

The chain links TRBV6-1 to TRBJ2-2; a possible D gene is TRBD2 (7 bases). The CDR3 is 15 amino acids. Germline V CDR1 and CDR2: MNHNS, SASEGT. Trimming took off 10 bases at V and 5 bases at J, with 20 bases between the two ends. CDR3 sequence reads: CATTYIQGGTGELFF. CDR3 nucleotides: TGTGCCACCACATACATACAGGGAGGGACCGGGGAGCTGTTTTTT.

This chain links TRBV29-1 with TRBJ1-1, with 10 bases lining up with TRBD1. V was pared by 3 bases and J by 5 bases, with 6 bases of the junction left unmatched. Germline CDR1 is SQVTM and CDR2 is ANQGSEA. The CDR3 is 14 residues long. CDR3 residues: CSVDMDRGKTEAFF. DNA for the CDR3: TGCAGCGTTGATATGGACAGGGGGAAAACTGAAGCTTTCTTT.

In this sample, this clone turned up once. The rearrangement uses TRBV2 and TRBJ1-1; no clear D gene. This CDR3 contains 12 residues. With 6 bases removed from V and 7 bases from J, the gap between germline ends came to 12 bases. Germline loops: CDR1 SNHLY, CDR2 FYNNEI. CDR3: CASRSGAGEAFF. The CDR3 bases are TGTGCCAGCAGATCTGGTGCTGGTGAAGCTTTCTTT.

The V and J genes are TRBV6-5 and TRBJ1-2, with 10 bases lining up with TRBD1. The CDR3 has 15 amino acids. Germline CDR1 is MNHEY and CDR2 is SVGAGI. J was trimmed by 5 bases and V by 5 bases; bases with no gene match: 8. The CDR3 sequence is CASSRPGTGEYGYTF. In DNA form, the CDR3 reads TGTGCCAGCAGTCGGCCCGGGACAGGGGAGTATGGCTACACCTTC.

The chain carries TRBV5-4 and TRBJ1-5; a weak D match, TRBD1 (5 bases). Germline V gene sequence: CDR1 SGHNT, CDR2 YYREEE (reference sequence). V gave up 0 bases and J gave up 2 bases, with 9 bases separating them. The CDR3 length is 15 residues. CDR3 region: CASSLAGDGNQPQHF. For the CDR3, the DNA is TGTGCCAGCAGCTTGGCGGGGGACGGCAATCAGCCCCAGCATTTT. Full variable domain (rest looked up from reference TRBV5-4 and TRBJ1-5): ETGVTQSPTHLIKTRGQQVTLRCSSQSGHNTVSWYQQALGQGPQFIFQYYREEENGRGNFPPRFSGLQFPNYSSELNVNALELDDSALYLCASSLAGDGNQPQHFGDGTRLSIL.

The chain employs TRBV19 and TRBJ1-1; D not certain. The CDR3 length is 14 residues. Trimming took 7 bases from V and 0 from J, leaving 12 bases between them. Germline CDR1 LNHDA, CDR2 SQIVND (reference sequence). As DNA, the CDR3 is TGTGCCAGTAATCCGCTGGGCCTGAACACTGAAGCTTTCTTT. The encoded protein is CASNPLGLNTEAFF.

The J gene is TRBJ1-2, the V gene TRBV11-2; the D gene is possibly TRBD1 (6 bases). Germline CDR1 is SGHAT and CDR2 is FQNNGV. Trimming removed 5 bases at V and 8 bases at J, with 18 bases between. This CDR3 has 14 amino acids. The CDR3: CASSPRAYREGYTF. For the CDR3, the DNA is TGTGCCAGCAGCCCAAGGGCCTACAGGGAAGGCTACACCTTC.

The rearrangement joins TRBV25-1 to TRBJ1-4, with unresolved D. CDR3 length: 13 residues. V was trimmed by 1 base and J by 3 bases, leaving 3 bases between them. Germline-derived CDR1 and CDR2 are MGHDK and SYGVNS. In DNA form, the CDR3 reads TGTGCCAGCAGTGAATCCGCTAATGAAAAACTGTTTTTT. This gives the protein CASSESANEKLFF.

This clone showed up just a few times. The chain is built from TRBV7-2 and TRBJ2-5; TRBD2 matches 16 bases. V lost 5 bases to trimming and J lost 5 bases; unmatched junction nucleotides: 5. Germline CDR1 SGHTA, CDR2 FQGNSA. The CDR3 totals 16 residues. The DNA of the CDR3 is TGTGCCAGCAGCAAGGGACTAGCGGGGGGGCAGGAGACCCAGTACTTC. Translation: CASSKGLAGGQETQYF.

The rearrangement uses TRBV6-1 and TRBJ2-7; D ambiguous. Germline V gives CDR1 MNHNS, CDR2 SASEGT. Trimming took off 3 bases at V and 3 bases at J, with 9 bases between the two ends. The CDR3 totals 13 residues. The CDR3 spells CASSDPGVYEQYF. CDR3 nucleotide sequence: TGTGCCAGCAGTGACCCGGGTGTCTACGAGCAGTACTTC.

The chain has TRBV2 and TRBJ1-5, with no clear D. The CDR3 is 14 amino acids. The V gene's germline CDR1 is SNHLY and CDR2 FYNNEI. V was pared by 1 base and J by 4 bases, with 8 bases between. Here the CDR3 reads CASSEDSRNQPQHF. In DNA form, the CDR3 reads TGTGCCAGCAGTGAAGACAGCAGAAATCAGCCCCAGCATTTT. Filled out from reference TRBV2 and TRBJ1-5, the complete variable domain reads EPEVTQTPSHQVTQMGQEVILRCVPISNHLYFYWYRQILGQKVEFLVSFYNNEISEKSEIFDDQFSVERPDGSNFTLKIRSTKLEDSAMYFCASSEDSRNQPQHFGDGTRLSIL.

This clone was recorded only once. V usage is TRBV19 and J usage is TRBJ1-2; tentative D call: TRBD1 (5 bases). V lost 3 bases, J lost 3 bases, and 11 bases lay in between. The CDR3 is made up of 14 amino acids. CDR1 and CDR2 (germline): LNHDA, SQIVND (reference sequence). CDR3 amino acids: CASSMVGRDYGYTF. The CDR3 DNA is TGTGCCAGTAGTATGGTTGGCAGGGACTATGGCTACACCTTC.

The chain uses TRBV6-4 and TRBJ2-3, with D maybe TRBD2 (5 bases). Trimming took 6 bases from V and 1 from J, leaving 11 bases between them. Germline CDR1 is MRHNA and CDR2 is SNTAGT. The CDR3 has 14 residues. The chain's CDR3 is CASRASGGTDTQYF. Here the CDR3 DNA reads TGTGCCAGCAGAGCTTCCGGGGGCACAGATACGCAGTATTTT.